The clone carrying this TCR beta chain was detected only a few times. Its antigen remains unidentified. Germline V gene data show CDR1 as SEHNR and CDR2 as FQNEAQ (reference sequence). The V and J ends lost 2 bases and 4 bases, in that order; junction bases with no gene match: 7. The CDR3 has 15 amino acids. This record belongs to a study of T cell repertoires in cytomegalovirus infection. Study summary: Recently described HLA-C-restricted plus well-studied HLA-B-restricted CMV epitopes were used.

TCRdb independently ran MiXCR on the reads; one entry per CDR3 protein. The sample records about 890,000 distinct CDR3 sequences, roughly 31% being singletons. Whole-study results and caveats: It was HLA-C-restricted CMV-specific TCR beta clonotypes that dominated the response ex vivo. CMV carriers having the relevant HLA were flagged by cumulative public TCR beta family frequency.

The rearrangement uses TRBV7-9 and TRBJ1-2; 7 positions agree with TRBD1. The material sequenced was cultured CD8+ T cells from PBMCs, taken from culture after CMV antigen stimulation. The TCR originated in a human donor in good health (CMV status not recorded). Some clones in this sample may be carry-over from other donors' samples. The CDR3 bases are TGTGCCAGCAGCTTAAATCCGGGACAGATCTATGGCTACACCTTC. Its translation: CASSLNPGQIYGYTF.